These T cell receptor beta chains were read from a single sample in a study of tumor-infiltrating lymphocytes in oesophageal squamous cell carcinoma. MiXCR, applied by TCRdb to the PCR reads, yields one record per CDR3 protein. The repertoire includes under 9,500 distinct CDR3 sequences, 66% of them detected once, and about a third sits in the top ten. Material: esophageal tumor tissue. Receptor source: a female donor with esophageal squamous cell carcinoma. The CDR3 runs from the conserved cysteine through the conserved F or W. The order of the fields is clone size, V gene, J gene, D gene, CDR3 length, CDR3 DNA, CDR3 protein. The D gene is left open where the match is weak. The size of a clone is reported for some rows only, either as once, few or many, or as a class for expanded clones.

size: -
V: TRBV7-3
J: TRBJ2-7
D: -
length: 15
DNA: TGTGCCAGCAGCCTATCCGGCCCCCTCTCCTACGAGCAGTACTTC
CDR3: CASSLSGPLSYEQYF

size: -
V: TRBV7-9
J: TRBJ2-7
D: -
length: 15
DNA: TGTGCCAGCAGCTTAGGTTATGGGAGAAACTACGAGCAGTACTTC
CDR3: CASSLGYGRNYEQYF

size: -
V: TRBV6-5
J: TRBJ1-1
D: TRBD1
length: 13
DNA: TGTGCCAGCATTCGGTGGGACAGTAATGAAGCTTTCTTT
CDR3: CASIRWDSNEAFF

size: -
V: TRBV28
J: TRBJ2-7
D: TRBD2
length: 13
DNA: TGTGCCAGCATTTCCGGGGGGGCATACGAGCAGTACTTC
CDR3: CASISGGAYEQYF

size: -
V: TRBV6-1
J: TRBJ2-7
D: -
length: 14
DNA: TGTGCCAGCAGTGAGGGGCCTCAAACCTACGAGCAGTACTTC
CDR3: CASSEGPQTYEQYF

size: -
V: TRBV6-2/TRBV6-3
J: TRBJ1-2
D: -
length: 16
DNA: TGTGCCAGCAGTGAAAAATTGACAGGTTGGGACTATGGCTACACCTTC
CDR3: CASSEKLTGWDYGYTF

size: -
V: TRBV6-6
J: TRBJ2-7
D: TRBD1
length: 17
DNA: TGTGCCAGCAGTTACTCGAGGACAGGGGCAGGAATCTACGAGCAGTACTTC
CDR3: CASSYSRTGAGIYEQYF

size: -
V: TRBV11-2
J: TRBJ2-3
D: -
length: 15
DNA: TGTGCCAGCAGCTTAGATGGTGGGAGTGGAGATACGCAGTATTTT
CDR3: CASSLDGGSGDTQYF

size: few
V: TRBV11-2
J: TRBJ2-7
D: TRBD2
length: 17
DNA: TGTGCCAGCAGCCGCTGGGCGACTAGCGGGGCCGAGTACGAGCAGTACTTC
CDR3: CASSRWATSGAEYEQYF

size: -
V: TRBV7-2
J: TRBJ2-3
D: TRBD1
length: 16
DNA: TGTGCCAGCAGCTTAGAGGGACAGGGGGGATCAGATACGCAGTATTTT
CDR3: CASSLEGQGGSDTQYF

size: few
V: TRBV7-2
J: TRBJ2-2
D: TRBD2
length: 19
DNA: TGTGCCAGCAGCGCGGGACTAGCGGGGGGAAAGCCGAACACCGGGGAGCTGTTTTTT
CDR3: CASSAGLAGGKPNTGELFF

size: -
V: TRBV5-8
J: TRBJ2-3
D: -
length: 12
DNA: TGTGCCAGCAGCTTTACTTCAGATACGCAGTATTTT
CDR3: CASSFTSDTQYF

size: -
V: TRBV7-2
J: TRBJ2-3
D: -
length: 14
DNA: TGTGCCAGCAGCCCGTTACCCAGCACAGATACGCAGTATTTT
CDR3: CASSPLPSTDTQYF

size: few
V: TRBV7-8
J: TRBJ2-1
D: TRBD1
length: 15
DNA: TGTGCCAGCAGCCCGTGGACAGGAAGGGGAAATGAGCAGTTCTTC
CDR3: CASSPWTGRGNEQFF

size: few
V: TRBV27
J: TRBJ2-1
D: -
length: 11
DNA: TGTGCCAGCAGGATTTACCATGAGCAGTTCTTC
CDR3: CASRIYHEQFF

size: medium-sized
V: TRBV12-3/TRBV12-4
J: TRBJ2-5
D: TRBD2
length: 15
DNA: TGTGCCAGCAGTTTGGGGCGGGGGGGCCAAGAGACCCAGTACTTC
CDR3: CASSLGRGGQETQYF